This T cell receptor (beta chain) originates from a study of T cells after yellow fever vaccination. This clonotype was counted ten times or more. Its antigen is as yet unknown. Study results and caveats: Post-booster repertoires again held most primary-vaccination clones (approximately 96% CD4, 80% to 90% CD8). Contamination by abundant bulk-population clonotypes could be present in FACS-sorted repertoires. The appearance of a small share of clonotypes in both CD4 and CD8 compartments was observed.

Template switching with 5'RACE generated the TCR cDNA and added a universal primer site and UMIs. MiXCR, run by TCRdb on the 5' RACE reads, gives a single entry per CDR3 protein. The sample holds 150,000 to 200,000 distinct CDR3 sequences; roughly 6.2% are singletons and the top ten take roughly 3%. The V gene end was trimmed by 6 bases and the J gene end by 2 bases; junction bases not matched to a gene: 7. CDR3 length: 15 residues. Per germline, CDR1 SGHDT and CDR2 YYEEEE. The sample in question was CD4+ T cells sorted from PBMCs, obtained on the day of the first yellow fever vaccination. The clonotype was recovered from a man aged 18 to 30 who received the YFV17D yellow fever vaccine. This chain uses TRBV5-6 with TRBJ2-1, with 8 positions matching TRBD1. In nucleotides, the CDR3 is TGTGCCAGCACCGACAGGGACAGGACCTACAATGAGCAGTTCTTC. It translates to CASTDRDRTYNEQFF.